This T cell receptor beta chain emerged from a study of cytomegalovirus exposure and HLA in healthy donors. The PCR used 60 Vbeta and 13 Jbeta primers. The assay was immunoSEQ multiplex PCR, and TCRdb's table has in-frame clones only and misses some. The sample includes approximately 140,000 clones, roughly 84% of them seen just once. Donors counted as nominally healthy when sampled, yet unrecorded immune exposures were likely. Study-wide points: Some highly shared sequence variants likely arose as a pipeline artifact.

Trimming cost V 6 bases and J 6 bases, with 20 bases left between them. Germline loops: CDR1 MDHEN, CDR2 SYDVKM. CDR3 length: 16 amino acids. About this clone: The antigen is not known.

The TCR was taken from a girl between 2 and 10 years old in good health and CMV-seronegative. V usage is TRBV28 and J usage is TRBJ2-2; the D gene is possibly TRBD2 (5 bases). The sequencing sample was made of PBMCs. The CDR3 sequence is CASSSSVPGFPGELFF. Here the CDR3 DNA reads TGTGCCAGCAGCTCTTCCGTCCCGGGGTTCCCCGGGGAGCTGTTTTTT. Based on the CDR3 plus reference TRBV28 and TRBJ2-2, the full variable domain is DVKVTQSSRYLVKRTGEKVFLECVQDMDHENMFWYRQDPGLGLRLIYFSYDVKMKEKGDIPEGYSVSREKKERFSLILESASTNQTSMYLCASSSSVPGFPGELFFGEGSRLTVL.